These 5 T cell receptor beta chains came from one sample sequenced in a study of T-cell reconstitution after alpha-beta-depleted transplantation in children. Molecular barcoding with unique molecular identifiers was used for the TCRbeta library. TCRdb analysed the PCR reads with MiXCR anew, one entry per CDR3 protein. The sample consists of 100,000 to 150,000 distinct CDR3 sequences, around 23% of them appearing once. The source material was PBMCs, mostly from graft donor cells, sampled 180 days after TCRalphabeta/CD19-depleted stem cell transplant. These receptor sequences come from a male patient under 10 years old who had a stem cell transplant for chronic granulomatous disease, so the T cells may come from the graft donor.

This clonotype was counted many times. The chain has TRBV12-3 or TRBV12-4 and TRBJ2-7; D gene ambiguous. V was pared by 6 bases and J by 4 bases, with 13 bases between. The CDR3 has 13 amino acids. The chain's CDR3 is CASSQRWGYEQYF. The CDR3, as DNA: TGTGCCAGCAGCCAAAGGTGGGGTTACGAGCAGTACTTC.

This clonotype was seen a handful of times. This chain links TRBV7-8 with TRBJ2-7; 9 positions agree with TRBD2. This CDR3 has 15 residues. With 3 bases clipped from V and 1 base from J, the junction kept 4 bases outside the gene matches. Germline CDR1 reads SGHVS; CDR2 reads FQNEAQ. The DNA of the CDR3 is TGTGCCAGCAGCTTCGGACTAGCGACATCCTACGAGCAGTACTTC. The encoded protein is CASSFGLATSYEQYF. Drawing the rest from reference TRBV7-8 and TRBJ2-7, the complete variable domain is GAGVSQSPRYKVAKRGQDVALRCDPISGHVSLFWYQQALGQGPEFLTYFQNEAQLDKSGLPSDRFFAERPEGSVSTLKIQRTQQEDSAVYLCASSFGLATSYEQYFGPGTRLTVT.

This clonotype was recorded at least ten times. This sequence joins TRBV5-1 and TRBJ1-2, with 8 bases lining up with TRBD1. CDR1 SGHRS and CDR2 YFSETQ come from the germline V gene. The CDR3 runs to 15 residues. Germline trimming cut 0 bases from V and 6 bases from J; bases unmatched to any gene: 7. The CDR3 here is CASSLVAGGRNGYTF. The DNA for the CDR3 is TGCGCCAGCAGCTTGGTTGCAGGGGGCAGAAATGGCTACACCTTC.

This clonotype was counted a few times. The chain carries TRBV5-1 and TRBJ2-7; either TRBD1 or TRBD2 may fit D (5 bases each). V lost 3 bases and J 1 base, leaving 14 bases between the germline ends. From germline, CDR1 is SGHRS and CDR2 YFSETQ. There are 15 residues in the CDR3. The CDR3: CASSYGTLLSYEQYF. The CDR3 DNA reads as TGCGCCAGCAGCTACGGGACCCTCCTATCCTACGAGCAGTACTTC. Variable domain in full (rest from reference TRBV5-1 and TRBJ2-7): KAGVTQTPRYLIKTRGQQVTLSCSPISGHRSVSWYQQTPGQGLQFLFEYFSETQRNKGNFPGRFSGRQFSNSRSEMNVSTLELGDSALYLCASSYGTLLSYEQYFGPGTRLTVT.

The table lists this clonotype with many counts. The chain joins TRBV29-1 to TRBJ2-7, with a weak D call TRBD2 (6 bases). The CDR3 loop spans 12 amino acids. The germline V gene encodes CDR1 SQVTM and CDR2 ANQGSEA. The V gene lost 5 bases and the J gene lost 2 bases, with 10 bases spanning the gap. The CDR3 coding sequence is TGCAGCGTTAGGGCGGGACCCTACGAGCAGTACTTC. Encoded protein: CSVRAGPYEQYF.